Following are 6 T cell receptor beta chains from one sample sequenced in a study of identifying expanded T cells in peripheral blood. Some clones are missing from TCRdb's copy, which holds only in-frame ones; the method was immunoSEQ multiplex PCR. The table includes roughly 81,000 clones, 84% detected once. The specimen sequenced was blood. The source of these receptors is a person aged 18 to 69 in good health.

CDR3 residues: CASSLAGTYSYEQYF. For the CDR3, the DNA is TGTGCCAGCAGCTTAGCAGGGACATACTCCTACGAGCAGTACTTC. J is TRBJ2-7 and V is TRBV7-2; TRBD1 might be the D (6 bases). The V end lost 0 bases, the J end lost 0 bases, and 9 bases lay between the germline ends. Germline CDR1 reads SGHTA; CDR2 reads FQGNSA. This CDR3 contains 15 residues.

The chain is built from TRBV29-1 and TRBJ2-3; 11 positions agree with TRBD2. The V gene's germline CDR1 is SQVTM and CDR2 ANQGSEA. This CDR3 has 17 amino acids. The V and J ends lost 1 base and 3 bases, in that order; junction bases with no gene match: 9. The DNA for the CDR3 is TGCAGCGTTGAAGGTCTAGCGGGAGGAGGTGGTACAGATACGCAGTATTTT. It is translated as CSVEGLAGGGGTDTQYF.

CDR3 nucleotide sequence: TGTGCCAGCTCACCTCCAAGCTCCTACGAGCAGTACTTC. Residues: CASSPPSSYEQYF. The genes are TRBV18 and TRBJ2-7; D unresolved. Looked up from germline, CDR1 is KGHSH and CDR2 is LQKENI. The CDR3 extends over 13 amino acids. V was trimmed by 3 bases and J by 0 bases, leaving 6 bases between them.

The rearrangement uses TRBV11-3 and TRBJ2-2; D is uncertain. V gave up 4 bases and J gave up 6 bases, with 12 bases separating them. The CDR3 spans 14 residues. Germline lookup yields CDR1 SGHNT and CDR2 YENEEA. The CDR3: CASSSRRLAGELFF. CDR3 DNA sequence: TGTGCCAGCAGCTCTCGACGATTGGCCGGGGAGCTGTTTTTT.

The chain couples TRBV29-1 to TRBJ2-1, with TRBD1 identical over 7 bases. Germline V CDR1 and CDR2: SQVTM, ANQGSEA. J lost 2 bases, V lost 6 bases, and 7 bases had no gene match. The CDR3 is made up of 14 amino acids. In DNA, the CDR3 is TGCAGCGTCGCGATGACAGGGCCCTACAATGAGCAGTTCTTC. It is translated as CSVAMTGPYNEQFF.

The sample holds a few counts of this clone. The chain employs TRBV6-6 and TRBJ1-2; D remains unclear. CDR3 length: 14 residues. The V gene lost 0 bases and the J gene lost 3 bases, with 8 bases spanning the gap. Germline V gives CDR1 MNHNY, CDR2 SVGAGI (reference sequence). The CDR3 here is CASSYSAFDYGYTF. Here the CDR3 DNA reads TGTGCCAGCAGTTACTCGGCCTTTGACTATGGCTACACCTTC.